Listed below are T cell receptor beta chains from one sample, sequenced in a study of T cell responses to AZD1222 COVID-19 vaccine. The method was immunoSEQ multiplex PCR; TCRdb's version includes in-frame clones alone and lacks a portion of them. Of around 80,000 clones in the sample, 83% were seen once. The sample here was peripheral blood, taken 28 days after the second AZD1222 dose. These receptor sequences come from an adult who received the AZD1222 COVID-19 vaccine. Each CDR3 is given with its conserved first and last residue. The order of the fields is clone size, D gene, V gene, J gene, CDR3 protein, CDR3 DNA. D genes are given only for firm matches. The listing skips clone size in some rows; elsewhere it reads once, few, many or a size class.

abundance: -
d_gene: TRBD1
v_gene: TRBV30
j_gene: TRBJ1-1
CDR3aa: CAWTFGQATEAFF
CDR3nt: TGTGCCTGGACCTTTGGACAGGCGACTGAAGCTTTCTTT

abundance: -
d_gene: -
v_gene: TRBV24-1
j_gene: TRBJ2-2
CDR3aa: CATSDFGQGDTGELFF
CDR3nt: TGTGCCACCAGTGATTTCGGGCAGGGAGACACCGGGGAGCTGTTTTTT

abundance: -
d_gene: -
v_gene: TRBV19
j_gene: TRBJ2-7
CDR3aa: CASSKTSYRLREQYF
CDR3nt: TGTGCCAGTAGTAAGACTAGTTATCGTCTGCGCGAGCAGTACTTC

abundance: -
d_gene: -
v_gene: TRBV6-2/TRBV6-3
j_gene: TRBJ1-1
CDR3aa: CASSYAAANTEAFF
CDR3nt: TGTGCCAGCAGTTACGCGGCAGCGAACACTGAAGCTTTCTTT

abundance: -
d_gene: -
v_gene: TRBV27
j_gene: TRBJ2-7
CDR3aa: CASSWGSEQYF
CDR3nt: TGTGCCAGCAGTTGGGGAAGCGAGCAGTACTTC

abundance: -
d_gene: TRBD2
v_gene: TRBV5-4
j_gene: TRBJ2-7
CDR3aa: CVSSLELAGTYEQYF
CDR3nt: TGTGTCAGCAGCTTGGAGCTAGCGGGGACTTACGAGCAGTACTTC

abundance: -
d_gene: TRBD2
v_gene: TRBV28
j_gene: TRBJ2-4
CDR3aa: CASSAGLAGGNIQYF
CDR3nt: TGTGCCAGCAGTGCGGGACTAGCGGGAGGAAACATTCAGTACTTC

abundance: -
d_gene: TRBD1
v_gene: TRBV28
j_gene: TRBJ2-1
CDR3aa: CASSFTPGQGVYQFF
CDR3nt: TGTGCCAGCAGTTTTACCCCGGGACAGGGTGTTTACCAGTTCTTC

abundance: -
d_gene: TRBD1
v_gene: TRBV5-8
j_gene: TRBJ2-7
CDR3aa: CASELMTGLSEQYF
CDR3nt: TGTGCCAGCGAGCTTATGACAGGGCTGAGCGAGCAGTACTTC

abundance: -
d_gene: -
v_gene: TRBV5-1
j_gene: TRBJ1-4
CDR3aa: CASSPWDTPNEKLFF
CDR3nt: TGCGCCAGCAGCCCCTGGGACACTCCTAATGAAAAACTGTTTTTT

abundance: -
d_gene: -
v_gene: TRBV10-3
j_gene: TRBJ2-7
CDR3aa: CAISESDTPYEQYF
CDR3nt: TGTGCCATCAGTGAGTCGGACACCCCCTACGAGCAGTACTTC

abundance: -
d_gene: TRBD1
v_gene: TRBV7-2
j_gene: TRBJ1-2
CDR3aa: CASSYDWTGDGGYTF
CDR3nt: TGTGCCAGCAGCTACGACTGGACAGGGGATGGCGGCTACACCTTC

abundance: -
d_gene: -
v_gene: TRBV6-5
j_gene: TRBJ2-7
CDR3aa: CASSSPRRLLTYEQYF
CDR3nt: TGTGCCAGCAGTTCCCCCCGGAGGCTCCTAACCTACGAGCAGTACTTC

abundance: -
d_gene: -
v_gene: TRBV6-1
j_gene: TRBJ1-2
CDR3aa: CASIEDTDLNYGYTF
CDR3nt: TGTGCCAGCATCGAAGATACAGATTTAAACTATGGCTACACCTTC

abundance: -
d_gene: -
v_gene: TRBV28
j_gene: TRBJ1-2
CDR3aa: CASSRQDYGYTF
CDR3nt: TGTGCCAGCAGTCGACAGGACTATGGCTACACCTTC

abundance: -
d_gene: -
v_gene: TRBV11-1
j_gene: TRBJ1-1
CDR3aa: CASSLPVPNTEAFF
CDR3nt: TGTGCCAGCAGCCTACCTGTACCGAACACTGAAGCTTTCTTT

abundance: -
d_gene: -
v_gene: TRBV6-5
j_gene: TRBJ1-5
CDR3aa: CASGGQPQHF
CDR3nt: TGTGCCAGCGGAGGTCAGCCCCAGCATTTT

abundance: few
d_gene: -
v_gene: TRBV19
j_gene: TRBJ1-5
CDR3aa: CASSRDGSLNQPQHF
CDR3nt: TGTGCCAGTAGTCGGGACGGAAGTCTCAATCAGCCCCAGCATTTT

abundance: -
d_gene: TRBD1
v_gene: TRBV5-4
j_gene: TRBJ2-2
CDR3aa: CASSQGQGNTGELFF
CDR3nt: TGTGCCAGCAGCCAGGGACAGGGAAACACCGGGGAGCTGTTTTTT

abundance: -
d_gene: TRBD1
v_gene: TRBV28
j_gene: TRBJ1-6
CDR3aa: CASSLDSGGAGISPLHF
CDR3nt: TGTGCCAGCAGTTTAGACTCAGGGGGCGCGGGTATTTCACCCCTCCACTTT

abundance: -
d_gene: -
v_gene: TRBV3-1/TRBV3-2
j_gene: TRBJ1-1
CDR3aa: CASSQGRAFF
CDR3nt: TGTGCCAGCAGCCAAGGGCGAGCTTTCTTT

abundance: -
d_gene: -
v_gene: TRBV14
j_gene: TRBJ2-7
CDR3aa: CASSQHGQGEQYF
CDR3nt: TGTGCCAGCAGCCAACACGGCCAGGGAGAGCAGTACTTC